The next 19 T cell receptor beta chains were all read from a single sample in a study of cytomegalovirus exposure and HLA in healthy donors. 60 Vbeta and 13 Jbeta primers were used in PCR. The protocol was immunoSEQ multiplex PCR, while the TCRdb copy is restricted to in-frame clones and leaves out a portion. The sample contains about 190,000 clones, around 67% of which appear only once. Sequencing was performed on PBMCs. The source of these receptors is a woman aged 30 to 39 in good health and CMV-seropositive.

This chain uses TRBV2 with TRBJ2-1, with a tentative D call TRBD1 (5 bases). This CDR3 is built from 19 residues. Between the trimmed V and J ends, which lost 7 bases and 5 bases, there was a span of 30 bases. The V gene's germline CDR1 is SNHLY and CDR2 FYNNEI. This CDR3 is CASNGAYPALNPLNNEQFF. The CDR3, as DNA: TGTGCCAGCAATGGGGCCTACCCGGCCCTTAATCCCCTAAACAATGAGCAGTTCTTC.

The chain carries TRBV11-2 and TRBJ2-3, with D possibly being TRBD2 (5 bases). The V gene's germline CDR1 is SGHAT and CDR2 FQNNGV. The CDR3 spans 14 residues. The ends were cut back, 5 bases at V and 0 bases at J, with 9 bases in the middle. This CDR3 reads CASSTGLSTDTQYF. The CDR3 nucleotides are TGTGCCAGCAGCACTGGACTTAGCACAGATACGCAGTATTTT.

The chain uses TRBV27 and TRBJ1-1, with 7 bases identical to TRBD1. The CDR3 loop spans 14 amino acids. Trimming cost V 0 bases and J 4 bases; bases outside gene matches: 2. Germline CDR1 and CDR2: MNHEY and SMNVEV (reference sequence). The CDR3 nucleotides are TGTGCCAGCAGTTTATCCAGGGGGAGCACTGAAGCTTTCTTT. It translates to CASSLSRGSTEAFF.

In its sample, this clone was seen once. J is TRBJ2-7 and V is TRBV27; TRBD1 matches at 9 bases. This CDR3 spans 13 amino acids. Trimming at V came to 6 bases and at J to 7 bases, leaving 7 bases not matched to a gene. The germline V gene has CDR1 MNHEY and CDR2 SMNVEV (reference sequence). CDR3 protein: CASRQGALGEQYF. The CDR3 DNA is TGTGCCAGCAGACAGGGGGCGCTTGGGGAGCAGTACTTC.

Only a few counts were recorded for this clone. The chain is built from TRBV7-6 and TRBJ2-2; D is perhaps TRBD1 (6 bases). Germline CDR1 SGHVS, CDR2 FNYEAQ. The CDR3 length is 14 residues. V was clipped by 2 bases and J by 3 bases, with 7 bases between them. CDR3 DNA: TGTGCCAGCAGCTTAACAGGGTACACCGGGGAGCTGTTTTTT. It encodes CASSLTGYTGELFF.

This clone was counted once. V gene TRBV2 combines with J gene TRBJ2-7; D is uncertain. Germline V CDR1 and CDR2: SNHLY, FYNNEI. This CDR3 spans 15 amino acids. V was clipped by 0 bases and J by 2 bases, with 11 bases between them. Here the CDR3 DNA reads TGTGCCAGCAGTGAAGCCAACAGTCGAACCTACGAGCAGTACTTC. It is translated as CASSEANSRTYEQYF.

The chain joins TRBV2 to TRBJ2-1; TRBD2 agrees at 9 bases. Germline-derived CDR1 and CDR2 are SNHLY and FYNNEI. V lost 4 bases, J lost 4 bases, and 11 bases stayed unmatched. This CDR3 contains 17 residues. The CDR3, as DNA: TGTGCCAGCAGTGGTGGGATAGCGGGAGTAAGTTACAATGAGCAGTTCTTC. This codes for CASSGGIAGVSYNEQFF.

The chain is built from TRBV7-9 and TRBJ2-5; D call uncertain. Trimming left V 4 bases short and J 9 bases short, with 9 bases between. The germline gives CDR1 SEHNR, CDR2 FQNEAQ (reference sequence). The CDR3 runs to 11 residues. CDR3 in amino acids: CASSYDEAQYF. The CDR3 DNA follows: TGTGCCAGCAGCTACGATGAGGCCCAGTACTTC.

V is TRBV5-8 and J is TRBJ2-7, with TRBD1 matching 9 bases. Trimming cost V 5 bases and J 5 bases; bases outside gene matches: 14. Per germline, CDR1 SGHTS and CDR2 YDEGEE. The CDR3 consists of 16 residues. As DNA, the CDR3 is TGTGCCAGCAGTTTCAGGGGCGGACAGGGGATACACGAGCAGTACTTC. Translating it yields CASSFRGGQGIHEQYF.

The CDR3 is CASSLDRGQYNEQFF. CDR3 bases: TGCGCCAGCAGCCTCGACAGGGGGCAATACAATGAGCAGTTCTTC. J is TRBJ2-1 and V is TRBV5-1, with 10 bases lining up with TRBD1. Germline loops: CDR1 SGHRS, CDR2 YFSETQ. J gave up 4 bases and V 4 bases, and 5 bases lay outside the gene matches. The CDR3 length is 15 residues. Using reference TRBV5-1 and TRBJ2-1 for the parts outside the CDR3, the full variable domain is KAGVTQTPRYLIKTRGQQVTLSCSPISGHRSVSWYQQTPGQGLQFLFEYFSETQRNKGNFPGRFSGRQFSNSRSEMNVSTLELGDSALYLCASSLDRGQYNEQFFGPGTRLTVL.

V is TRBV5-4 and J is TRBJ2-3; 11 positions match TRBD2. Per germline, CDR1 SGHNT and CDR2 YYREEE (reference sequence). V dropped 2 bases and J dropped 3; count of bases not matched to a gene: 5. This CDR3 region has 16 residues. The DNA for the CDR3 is TGTGCCAGCAGCTTCCTTAGCGGGAGGGCGACAGATACGCAGTATTTT. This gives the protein CASSFLSGRATDTQYF.

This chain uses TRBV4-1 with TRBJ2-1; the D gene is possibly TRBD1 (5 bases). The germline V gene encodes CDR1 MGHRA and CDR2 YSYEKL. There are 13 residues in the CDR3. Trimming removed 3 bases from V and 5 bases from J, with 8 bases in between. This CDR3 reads CASSQAGHNEQFF. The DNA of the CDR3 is TGCGCCAGCAGCCAGGCAGGGCACAATGAGCAGTTCTTC.

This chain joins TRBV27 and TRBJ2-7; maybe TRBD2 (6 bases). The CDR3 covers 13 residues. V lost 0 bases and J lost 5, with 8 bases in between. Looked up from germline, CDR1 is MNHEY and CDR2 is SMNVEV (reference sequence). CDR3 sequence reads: CASSLSGGNEQYF. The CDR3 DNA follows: TGTGCCAGCAGTTTATCCGGAGGGAACGAGCAGTACTTC.

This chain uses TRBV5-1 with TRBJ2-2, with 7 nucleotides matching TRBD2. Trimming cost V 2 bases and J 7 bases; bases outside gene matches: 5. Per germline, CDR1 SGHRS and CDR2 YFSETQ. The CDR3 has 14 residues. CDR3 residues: CASSFREVVGELFF. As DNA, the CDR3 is TGCGCCAGCAGCTTCCGGGAGGTGGTCGGGGAGCTGTTTTTT. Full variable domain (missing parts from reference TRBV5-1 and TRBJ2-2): KAGVTQTPRYLIKTRGQQVTLSCSPISGHRSVSWYQQTPGQGLQFLFEYFSETQRNKGNFPGRFSGRQFSNSRSEMNVSTLELGDSALYLCASSFREVVGELFFGEGSRLTVL.

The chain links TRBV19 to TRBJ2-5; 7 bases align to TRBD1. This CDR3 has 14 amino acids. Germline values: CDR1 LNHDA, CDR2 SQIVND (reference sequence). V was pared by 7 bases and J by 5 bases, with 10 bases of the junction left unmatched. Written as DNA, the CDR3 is TGTGCCAGTAAGGAGACAGGGAAAAGGGAGACCCAGTACTTC. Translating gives CASKETGKRETQYF.

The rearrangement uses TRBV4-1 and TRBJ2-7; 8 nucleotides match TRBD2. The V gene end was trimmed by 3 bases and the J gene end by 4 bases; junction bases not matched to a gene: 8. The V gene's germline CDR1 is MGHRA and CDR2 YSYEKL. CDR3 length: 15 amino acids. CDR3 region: CASSHPSGSKYEQYF. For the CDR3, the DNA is TGCGCCAGCAGCCACCCAAGCGGGAGTAAGTACGAGCAGTACTTC.

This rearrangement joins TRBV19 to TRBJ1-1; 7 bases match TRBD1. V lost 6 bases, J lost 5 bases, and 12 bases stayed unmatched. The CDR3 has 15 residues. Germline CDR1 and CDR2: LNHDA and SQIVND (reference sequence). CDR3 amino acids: CASSQEEGAPTEAFF. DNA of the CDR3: TGTGCCAGTAGCCAGGAGGAGGGGGCGCCTACTGAAGCTTTCTTT.

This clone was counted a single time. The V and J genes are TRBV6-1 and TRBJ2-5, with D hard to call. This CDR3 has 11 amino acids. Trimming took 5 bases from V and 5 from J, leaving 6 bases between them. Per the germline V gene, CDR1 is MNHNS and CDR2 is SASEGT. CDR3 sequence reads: CASSPSETQYF. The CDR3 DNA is TGTGCCAGCAGTCCGTCGGAGACCCAGTACTTC.

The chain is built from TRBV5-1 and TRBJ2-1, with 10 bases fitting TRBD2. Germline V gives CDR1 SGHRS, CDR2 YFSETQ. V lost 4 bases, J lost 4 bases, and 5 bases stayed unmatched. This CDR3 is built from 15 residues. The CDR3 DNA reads TGCGCCAGCAGCGCCACTAGCGGGGAATACAATGAGCAGTTCTTC. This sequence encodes CASSATSGEYNEQFF.